This T cell receptor (beta chain) was captured by sequencing in a study of blood T cell repertoires in COVID-19. Study at large: There were acute and convalescent COVID-19 samples, and they came from the United States, Italy and Spain. Sources were T cells, B-cell-depleted T cells, or PBMCs; the material itself was cDNA or gDNA.

Authors' processing steps: By means of reference gene primer amplification, nucleated cell counts were estimated. Clones were read by immunoSEQ multiplex PCR, and TCRdb kept only the in-frame ones, dropping some. The V and J calls and clone size were taken over from that table, and D and trimming were inferred from the DNA. The sample has 250,000 or so clones; approximately 90% are singletons. Sequenced sample: PBMCs or T cells enriched from blood (not recorded which). The origin of this receptor is a middle-aged man who had recovered from COVID-19.

In nucleotides, the CDR3 is TGTGCCAACGGACAGGGTCCCACCGGGGAGCTGTTTTTT. It translates to CANGQGPTGELFF. The genes are TRBV12-3 or TRBV12-4 and TRBJ2-2; TRBD1 matches at 8 bases. V lost 10 bases, J lost 4 bases, and 5 bases stayed unmatched. The CDR3 consists of 13 residues.